These 29 T cell receptor beta chains originate from one sample sequenced in a study of T cells in Graves' hyperthyroidism and ophthalmopathy. The investigators amplified TCR beta CDR3 regions from RNA transcripts. A set of HTBI primers served as the primers for a first-round RT-PCR of the TCR CDR3. TCRdb re-derived calls from the multiplex PCR reads in MiXCR, one entry per CDR3 protein. The profile covers hundreds of thousands of distinct CDR3 sequences, with roughly a quarter appearing a single time and approximately 10% taken by the ten largest. The sample was blood. These receptor sequences come from a woman aged 25 to 39 with Graves' ophthalmopathy.

This clonotype appeared a few times. This chain joins TRBV5-6 and TRBJ1-2; 7 nucleotides line up with TRBD1. Germline trimming cut 0 bases from V and 4 bases from J; bases unmatched to any gene: 3. Per the germline V gene, CDR1 is SGHDT and CDR2 is YYEEEE. CDR3 length equals 14 residues. The CDR3 nucleotides read TGTGCCAGCAGCTTGGGGGACAGAATCTATGGCTACACCTTC. It yields the protein CASSLGDRIYGYTF.

At least ten counts were recorded for this clonotype. The chain carries TRBV6-2 or TRBV6-3 and TRBJ1-1, with D unresolved. From germline, CDR1 is MNHEY and CDR2 SVGEGT. V was clipped by 6 bases and J by 1 base, with 9 bases between them. The CDR3 sequence is 13 residues long. The DNA for the CDR3 is TGTGCCAGCAGCCCTGATACGAACACTGAAGCTTTCTTT. This codes for CASSPDTNTEAFF.

This clonotype showed up just once. This chain links TRBV7-8 with TRBJ1-1; no definite D call. Germline V gene sequence: CDR1 SGHVS, CDR2 FQNEAQ. The CDR3 is made up of 14 amino acids. V lost 5 bases to trimming and J lost 4 bases, with 14 bases between them. CDR3 loop: CASSGGLPPTEAFF. DNA of the CDR3: TGTGCCAGCAGCGGTGGGCTCCCCCCCACTGAAGCTTTCTTT.

In this sample, this clonotype turned up many times. A much larger clone differs from this one at a single base, so this may be a read error. This chain joins TRBV10-3 and TRBJ2-5, with 8 bases aligning to TRBD2. The germline V gene has CDR1 ENHRY and CDR2 SYGVKD. The CDR3 is made up of 16 amino acids. CDR3 sequence reads: CAIRIGVAGSQETKYF. CDR3 nucleotides: TGTGCCATCAGAATCGGGGTAGCGGGGTCCCAAGAGACCAAGTACTTC.

This clonotype was recorded many times. This chain connects TRBV12-3 or TRBV12-4 to TRBJ2-6; D may be TRBD1 (5 bases). There are 17 residues in the CDR3. The V end was cut by 5 bases, the J end by 0 bases, with 14 bases between. The CDR3 DNA reads TGTGCCAGCAGTCCGAACAGGCGTATCTCTGGGGCCAACGTCCTGACTTTC. Its protein is CASSPNRRISGANVLTF.

V is TRBV30 and J is TRBJ1-1; perhaps TRBD1 as D (5 bases). Germline V gives CDR1 GTSNPN, CDR2 SVGIG (reference sequence). The germline V and J ends were trimmed by 4 bases and 3 bases, with 9 bases remaining between them. The CDR3 spans 12 residues. DNA of the CDR3: TGTGCCTGGACCCCCAGGGACACTGAAGCTTTCTTT. Its translation: CAWTPRDTEAFF.

This clonotype was recorded many times. This chain connects TRBV19 to TRBJ1-2, with D hard to call. The germline V gene has CDR1 LNHDA and CDR2 SQIVND (reference sequence). The CDR3 spans 13 residues. V dropped 9 bases and J dropped 4 bases, with 15 bases sitting between them. CDR3 sequence: CASTSYGTYGYTF. Here the CDR3 DNA reads TGTGCCAGCACCTCCTACGGTACCTATGGCTACACCTTC.

V gene TRBV12-3 or TRBV12-4 combines with J gene TRBJ2-7; 9 bases fit TRBD2. The trim removed 5 bases at V and 11 bases at J, leaving 13 bases unmatched. This CDR3 has 14 amino acids. As DNA, the CDR3 is TGTGCCAGCAGTGGTCTGGCGGGAGGGCCTGGGAAGTACTTC. Its protein product is CASSGLAGGPGKYF.

The rearrangement uses TRBV2 and TRBJ1-1, with TRBD1 matching 9 bases. The CDR3 is 14 amino acids. CDR1 SNHLY and CDR2 FYNNEI come from the germline V gene. The V and J ends lost 7 bases and 1 base, in that order; junction bases with no gene match: 4. This chain's CDR3 is CASKETGGNTEAFF. The DNA of the CDR3 is TGTGCCAGCAAAGAGACAGGGGGGAACACTGAAGCTTTCTTT.

This clonotype was seen at least ten times. CDR3: CASSGQSQETQYF. DNA of the CDR3: TGTGCCAGCAGTGGACAGAGCCAAGAGACCCAGTACTTC. This rearrangement joins TRBV6-1 to TRBJ2-5; D might be TRBD1 (5 bases). Trimming took off 4 bases at V and 1 base at J, with 7 bases between the two ends. The CDR3 extends over 13 amino acids. The germline CDR1 and CDR2 sequences are MNHNS and SASEGT.

This clonotype was picked up many times. V and J are TRBV6-6 and TRBJ1-5; weak D call: TRBD1 (5 bases). Deletions cut 5 bases from V and 0 bases from J, with 23 bases between. From germline, CDR1 is MNHNY and CDR2 SVGAGI (reference sequence). This CDR3 spans 19 amino acids. CDR3 in amino acids: CASSTPPILEGTSNQPQHF. The CDR3 bases are TGTGCCAGCAGTACCCCGCCCATCTTGGAGGGGACTAGCAATCAGCCCCAGCATTTT.

The chain carries TRBV25-1 and TRBJ1-1; D is undetermined. The CDR3 has 17 residues. V was clipped by 0 bases and J by 1 base, with 15 bases between them. Per the germline V gene, CDR1 is MGHDK and CDR2 is SYGVNS. The CDR3 bases are TGTGCCAGCAGTGAATATCGGGGTTTCGATGGGAACACTGAAGCTTTCTTT. Translated: CASSEYRGFDGNTEAFF.

The gene calls are TRBV12-3 or TRBV12-4 and TRBJ1-2; D is ambiguous. V was shortened by 7 bases and J by 8 bases, with 17 bases between the two germline ends. The CDR3 has 13 residues. The CDR3 DNA reads TGTGCCAGCAATACGGAGGTATCCCGGGGCTACACCTTC. Its translation is CASNTEVSRGYTF.

The chain recombines TRBV12-3 or TRBV12-4 with TRBJ2-2, with D maybe TRBD2 (5 bases). CDR3 length: 12 amino acids. Between the trimmed V and J ends, which lost 5 bases and 7 bases, there was a span of 8 bases. CDR3 residues: CASSGLDGELFF. The CDR3 nucleotides are TGTGCCAGCAGTGGACTGGACGGGGAGCTGTTTTTT.

This clonotype was seen many times. This chain's CDR3 is CAISGPRDGNYGYTF. CDR3 bases: TGTGCCATCAGTGGGCCGCGGGACGGGAACTATGGCTACACCTTC. This chain uses TRBV10-3 with TRBJ1-2; possible D gene TRBD1, 5 bases. V was pared by 4 bases and J by 2 bases, with 14 bases between. This CDR3 has 15 residues. Germline-derived CDR1 and CDR2 are ENHRY and SYGVKD.

This clonotype was seen at least ten times. This chain connects TRBV10-3 to TRBJ1-3, with TRBD1 matching 7 bases. The CDR3 consists of 15 residues. After removal of 7 bases from V and 0 bases from J, the junction contained 6 bases not matched to a gene. Germline values: CDR1 ENHRY, CDR2 SYGVKD. The CDR3 DNA reads TGTGCCATCACACAGGGGTCGAGCTCTGGAAACACCATATATTTT. This codes for CAITQGSSSGNTIYF.

This chain uses TRBV28 with TRBJ2-7; 9 nucleotides line up with TRBD2. V lost 4 bases, J lost 6 bases, and 10 bases stayed unmatched. CDR1 and CDR2 from the germline V gene are MDHEN and SYDVKM. This CDR3 is built from 15 residues. This CDR3 is CASSSAESGRREQYF. The CDR3 nucleotides read TGTGCCAGCAGTTCCGCGGAGAGCGGGAGGCGCGAGCAGTACTTC.

This clonotype was recorded at least ten times. This chain uses TRBV12-3 or TRBV12-4 with TRBJ2-7, with 8 bases fitting TRBD2. The CDR3 sequence is 15 residues long. After removal of 7 bases from V and 3 bases from J, the junction contained 11 bases not matched to a gene. The CDR3 region has the DNA TGTGCCAGCACTCCCGGGAAGCGGGGGATCTACGAGCAGTACTTC. This translates into CASTPGKRGIYEQYF.

This clonotype was seen repeatedly, ten times or more. A much larger clone lies one base from this, so it may be a read error. The chain employs TRBV6-1 and TRBJ1-2; 8 bases align to TRBD1. The CDR3 is made up of 14 amino acids. The V gene's germline CDR1 is MNHNS and CDR2 SASEGT. Unmatched junction bases numbered 3, after V lost 2 bases and J lost 4 bases. This CDR3 reads CASSERGQVYGYTF. CDR3 bases: TGTGCCAGCAGTGAACGGGGACAGGTCTATGGCTACACCTTC.

The chain links TRBV6-1 to TRBJ1-2, with TRBD1 identical over 7 bases. V trimming: 6 bases; J trimming: 3 bases; junction bases outside the gene matches: 10. This CDR3 is built from 15 residues. Germline lookup yields CDR1 MNHNS and CDR2 SASEGT. The CDR3, as DNA: TGTGCCAGCAGGCGTTCCGGGACAGAAGACTATGGCTACACCTTC. This gives the protein CASRRSGTEDYGYTF.

This clonotype was seen repeatedly, ten times or more. This rearrangement joins TRBV10-3 to TRBJ2-7; TRBD1 aligns across 7 bases. The CDR3 consists of 13 residues. J lost 4 bases, V lost 4 bases, and 4 bases had no gene match. Germline V gene sequence: CDR1 ENHRY, CDR2 SYGVKD. The DNA for the CDR3 is TGTGCCATCAGTGGGCAGGACAGGTACGAGCAGTACTTC. Translation: CAISGQDRYEQYF.

In regard to this clonotype: This clone may be a read error of a much larger clone one base away. This CDR3 fails to terminate in the conserved phenylalanine or tryptophan, so it likely reflects a read error. The chain joins TRBV3-1 to TRBJ2-7; 9 nucleotides line up with TRBD1. From germline, CDR1 is LGHDT and CDR2 YNNKEL (reference sequence). This CDR3 region has 16 residues. V was clipped by 0 bases and J by 2 bases; unmatched bases: 5. CDR3 region: CASSQDGTGFTYEQYL. CDR3 DNA sequence: TGTGCCAGCAGCCAAGATGGGACAGGGTTTACCTACGAGCAGTACTTA.

This clonotype showed up just once. J is TRBJ2-7 and V is TRBV19; D not resolved. V was pared by 1 base and J by 3 bases, with 10 bases between. The CDR3 runs 14 residues. Germline V gene data show CDR1 as LNHDA and CDR2 as SQIVND (reference sequence). The CDR3 sequence is CASSIAHNGYEQYF. CDR3 nucleotide sequence: TGTGCCAGTAGTATAGCCCACAACGGCTACGAGCAGTACTTC.

Ten or more counts support this clonotype. The chain recombines TRBV7-9 with TRBJ1-1; perhaps TRBD1 as D (5 bases). Germline CDR1 SEHNR, CDR2 FQNEAQ (reference sequence). CDR3 length: 15 amino acids. V was trimmed by 5 bases and J by 3 bases, leaving 16 bases between them. The CDR3 region is CASSPWGGGDTEAFF. The CDR3 DNA follows: TGTGCCAGCAGCCCCTGGGGGGGAGGGGACACTGAAGCTTTCTTT.

This clonotype was seen repeatedly, ten times or more. V is TRBV28 and J is TRBJ1-1; D not certain. The CDR3 has 12 residues. CDR1 is MDHEN and CDR2 is SYDVKM in the germline V gene. V lost 3 bases to trimming and J lost 6 bases, with 8 bases between them. Written as DNA, the CDR3 is TGTGCCAGCAGTTTCCCGGCCGCTGAAGCTTTCTTT. Its protein product is CASSFPAAEAFF.

The chain links TRBV6-1 to TRBJ2-7, with D unresolved. The V gene's germline CDR1 is MNHNS and CDR2 SASEGT. The CDR3 is 13 amino acids. The V gene lost 6 bases and the J gene lost 7 bases, with 16 bases spanning the gap. The CDR3 nucleotides are TGTGCCAGCAGCACGGACCATTCCGGGGAGCAGTACTTC. Amino acids: CASSTDHSGEQYF.

This clonotype was observed at least ten times. The chain uses TRBV7-9 and TRBJ2-7; the D gene could be TRBD1 or TRBD2 (5 bases each). This CDR3 contains 15 residues. Germline values: CDR1 SEHNR, CDR2 FQNEAQ (reference sequence). V was clipped by 5 bases and J by 3 bases, with 17 bases between them. The CDR3 DNA follows: TGTGCCAGCAGCGCACGAAGGGACGGTTACTACGAGCAGTACTTC. Its translation: CASSARRDGYYEQYF.

CDR3 in DNA: TGTGCCAGCGGTCCAGGGGGCAACGAGCAGTACTTC. It yields the protein CASGPGGNEQYF. This chain links TRBV27 with TRBJ2-7; 8 bases line up with TRBD1. Unmatched junction bases numbered 5, after V lost 8 bases and J lost 5 bases. This CDR3 comprises 12 residues. Germline V gene data show CDR1 as MNHEY and CDR2 as SMNVEV (reference sequence).

This clonotype appeared many times. The V call is TRBV6-5, the J call TRBJ2-7; TRBD1 or TRBD2 may be the D gene (5 bases each). The germline V and J ends were trimmed by 2 bases and 3 bases, with 11 bases remaining between them. The CDR3 totals 14 residues. From germline, CDR1 is MNHEY and CDR2 SVGAGI. The CDR3 sequence is CASSYTGGNYEQYF. The CDR3 nucleotides read TGTGCCAGCAGTTACACAGGAGGTAACTACGAGCAGTACTTC.